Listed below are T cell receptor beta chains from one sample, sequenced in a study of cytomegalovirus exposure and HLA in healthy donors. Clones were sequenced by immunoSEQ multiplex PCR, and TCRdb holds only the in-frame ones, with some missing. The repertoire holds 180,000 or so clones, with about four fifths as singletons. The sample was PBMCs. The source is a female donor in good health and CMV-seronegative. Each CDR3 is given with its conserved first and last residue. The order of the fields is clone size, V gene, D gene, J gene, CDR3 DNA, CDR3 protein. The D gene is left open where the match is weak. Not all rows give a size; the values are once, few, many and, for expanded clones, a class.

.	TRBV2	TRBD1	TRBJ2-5	TGTGCCAGCAGTGGCTCAACAGGGGGCGAGACCCAGTACTTC	CASSGSTGGETQYF
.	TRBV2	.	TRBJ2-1	TGTGCCAGCAGTGAAGTTAGACTGCCTGAGCAGTTCTTC	CASSEVRLPEQFF
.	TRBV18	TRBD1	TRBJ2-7	TGTGCCAGCTCAAACAGGGACAGAGAACAGTACTTC	CASSNRDREQYF
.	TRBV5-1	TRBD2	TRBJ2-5	TGCGCCAGCAGCTTGGTGGCGGGGGGGCCCTGGGAGACCCAGTACTTC	CASSLVAGGPWETQYF
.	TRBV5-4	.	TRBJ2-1	TGTGCCAGCAGCTTGGCTCCTACCAATGAGCAGTTCTTC	CASSLAPTNEQFF
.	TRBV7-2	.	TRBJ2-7	TGTGCCAGCAGCTTCCAAGCTTCAGGGTACTTCTACGAGCAGTACTTC	CASSFQASGYFYEQYF
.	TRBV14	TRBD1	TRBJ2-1	TGTGCCAGCAGCCAAGGGGGGACAGTCTACAATGAGCAGTTCTTC	CASSQGGTVYNEQFF
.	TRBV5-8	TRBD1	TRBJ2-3	TGTGCCAGCAGCTCCAGGGGGTGGGGGACAGATACGCAGTATTTT	CASSSRGWGTDTQYF
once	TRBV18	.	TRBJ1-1	TGTGCCAGCTCCCCGACAGAGAACACTGAAGCTTTCTTT	CASSPTENTEAFF
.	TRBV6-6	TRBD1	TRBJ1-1	TGTGCCAGCACTGCAGGGGGCGCAGGGACTGAAGCTTTCTTT	CASTAGGAGTEAFF
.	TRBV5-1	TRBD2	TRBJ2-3	TGCGCCAGCAGGGATCCTAGCGGAAACACAGATACGCAGTATTTT	CASRDPSGNTDTQYF
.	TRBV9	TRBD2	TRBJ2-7	TGTGCCAGCAGCCACCACGGGGGGGACTCACGGGCCTACGAGCAGTACTTC	CASSHHGGDSRAYEQYF
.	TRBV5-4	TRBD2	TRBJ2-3	TGTGCCAGCAGCCCACCCAGGCGGGGGGGCACAGATACGCAGTATTTT	CASSPPRRGGTDTQYF
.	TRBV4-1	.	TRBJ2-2	TGCGCCAGCAGCCTCTCTAACACCGGGGAGCTGTTTTTT	CASSLSNTGELFF
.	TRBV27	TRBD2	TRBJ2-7	TGTGCCAGCAGCCTACTCACTCAGCGGGGCTACGAGCAGTACTTC	CASSLLTQRGYEQYF
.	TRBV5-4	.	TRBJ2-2	TGTGCCAGCAGCTTGTTGGGCCTGGAGCGGACCGGGGAGCTGTTTTTT	CASSLLGLERTGELFF
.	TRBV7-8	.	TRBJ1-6	TGTGCCAGCAGCTTAGAGGGGTCGAATTCACCCCTCCACTTT	CASSLEGSNSPLHF
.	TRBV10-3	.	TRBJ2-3	TGTGCCATCAGTGAGAGTTTTGGCGGCATCACGCAGTATTTT	CAISESFGGITQYF
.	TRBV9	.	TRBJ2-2	TGTGCCAGCAGCCCGAGGGCGCCGAACACCGGGGAGCTGTTTTTT	CASSPRAPNTGELFF
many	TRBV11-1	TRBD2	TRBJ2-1	TGTGCCAGCAGCTTAGCGGGAGGGCCGGGGGGAGAGCAGTTCTTC	CASSLAGGPGGEQFF
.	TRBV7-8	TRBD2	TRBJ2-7	TGTGCCAGCAGCTTAGGGACTAGCGGGGCCGAGCAGTACTTC	CASSLGTSGAEQYF
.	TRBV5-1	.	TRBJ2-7	TGCGCCAGCAGCTTGGGTAGCGGAGGGGGCCTCGAGCAGTACTTC	CASSLGSGGGLEQYF
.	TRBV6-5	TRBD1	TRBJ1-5	TGTGCCAGCAGTCAACAGGGGCTTAGCAATCAGCCCCAGCATTTT	CASSQQGLSNQPQHF
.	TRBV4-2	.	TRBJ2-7	TGTGCCAGCAGCCAAATTCGGGACTACGAGCAGTACTTC	CASSQIRDYEQYF
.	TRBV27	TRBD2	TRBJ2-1	TGTGCCAGCAGTCCGCGACTAGCGGGGGGGCCGGATGAGCAGTTCTTC	CASSPRLAGGPDEQFF
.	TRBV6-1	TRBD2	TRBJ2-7	TGTGCCAGCAGTGATAGCGGGAGCTACGAGCAGTACTTC	CASSDSGSYEQYF
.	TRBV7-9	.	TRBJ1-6	TGTGCCAGCAGCTTAGAAGGAGGTTCACCCCTCCACTTT	CASSLEGGSPLHF
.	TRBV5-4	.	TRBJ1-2	TGTGCCAGCAGCTTGGCCGGCAGAGGATACTATGGCTACACCTTC	CASSLAGRGYYGYTF
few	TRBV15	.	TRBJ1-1	TGTGCCACCAGAAGACTTACAGGGATGGATGCTGAAGCTTTCTTT	CATRRLTGMDAEAFF
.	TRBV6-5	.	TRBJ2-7	TGTGCCAGCAGTTACGCGACAGAGACTTTCTACGAGCAGTACTTC	CASSYATETFYEQYF
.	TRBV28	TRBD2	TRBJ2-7	TGTGCCAGCAGCGTAGCGGGAGGGCCCTACGAGCAGTACTTC	CASSVAGGPYEQYF
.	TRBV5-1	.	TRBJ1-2	TGCGCCAGCAGCGAGGGACTGAACTATGGCTACACCTTC	CASSEGLNYGYTF
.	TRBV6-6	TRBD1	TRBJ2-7	TGTGCCAGCAGCCGATTCGGGACAGGGGGCGCGGACGAGCAGTACTTC	CASSRFGTGGADEQYF
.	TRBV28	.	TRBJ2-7	TGTGCCAGCAGTCCCCCGGTCCTCTACGAGCAGTACTTC	CASSPPVLYEQYF
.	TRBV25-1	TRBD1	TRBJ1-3	TGTGCCAGCAGTGCGGACAGGAGCTCTGGAAACACCATATATTTT	CASSADRSSGNTIYF
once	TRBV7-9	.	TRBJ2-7	TGTGCCAGCAGCTCATCGCGGGACCGCACCGGGCAAAAGTACTTC	CASSSSRDRTGQKYF
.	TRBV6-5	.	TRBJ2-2	TGTGCCAGCAGTTTTACAGGGACCGGGGAGCTGTTTTTT	CASSFTGTGELFF
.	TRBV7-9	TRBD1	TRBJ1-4	TGTGCCAGCAGCCAGGGGGATGCAACTAATGAAAAACTGTTTTTT	CASSQGDATNEKLFF
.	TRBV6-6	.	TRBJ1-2	TGTGCCAGCAGTTACTCGCCTGTTTTGGGAGGGAGTGGCTACACCTTC	CASSYSPVLGGSGYTF
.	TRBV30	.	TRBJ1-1	TGTGCCTGGAGTCTGGGGAGCGGCACTGAAGCTTTCTTT	CAWSLGSGTEAFF
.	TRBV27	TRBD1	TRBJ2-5	TGTGCCAGCAGTTTATTCCAGGGGACAGGGAAGGAGACCCAGTACTTC	CASSLFQGTGKETQYF
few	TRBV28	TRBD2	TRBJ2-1	TGTGCCAGCAGTTTCGGGGGGCTAGCGGGATCAAGTGAGCAGTTCTTC	CASSFGGLAGSSEQFF
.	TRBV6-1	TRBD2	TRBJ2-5	TGTGCCAGCAGAACGAGCGGGGCGCAAGAGACCCAGTACTTC	CASRTSGAQETQYF
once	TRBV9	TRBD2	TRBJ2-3	TGTGCCAGCAGCGACAACAGCGGGGGGCACACAGATACGCAGTATTTT	CASSDNSGGHTDTQYF
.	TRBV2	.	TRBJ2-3	TGTGCCAGCAAGGAGTCAGCAGATACGCAGTATTTT	CASKESADTQYF
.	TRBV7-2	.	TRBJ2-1	TGTGCCAGCAGCTTAGTACTAGGGGCTAGCGCGTACAATGAGCAGTTCTTC	CASSLVLGASAYNEQFF
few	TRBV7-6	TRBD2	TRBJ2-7	TGTGCCAGCAGCCAATCTAGCGGCGCCTACGAGCAGTACTTC	CASSQSSGAYEQYF
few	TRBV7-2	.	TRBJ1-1	TGTGCCAGCAGCTCCCACAGGGACACTGAAGCTTTCTTT	CASSSHRDTEAFF
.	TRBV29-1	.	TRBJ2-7	TGCAGCGTTGAGGGTGGGAGATCCTACGAGCAGTACTTC	CSVEGGRSYEQYF
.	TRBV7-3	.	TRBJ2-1	TGTGCCAGCAACTTCGGAGGGAAATACAATGAGCAGTTCTTC	CASNFGGKYNEQFF
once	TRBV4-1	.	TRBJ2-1	TGCGCCAGCAGCCGGGGAGGTTTGGGTGAGCAGTTCTTC	CASSRGGLGEQFF
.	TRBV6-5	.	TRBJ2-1	TGTGCCAGCAAGACAGGAGATTGGAATGAGCAGTTCTTC	CASKTGDWNEQFF
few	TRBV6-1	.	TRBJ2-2	TGTGCCAGCAGCGTAGACAGGACCGTCACCGGGGAGCTGTTTTTT	CASSVDRTVTGELFF
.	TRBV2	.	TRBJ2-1	TGTGCCAGCAGTTCCTGGACGGGGAATGAGCAGTTCTTC	CASSSWTGNEQFF